These T cell receptor beta chains were read from a single sample in a study of T cells in Graves' hyperthyroidism and ophthalmopathy. In TCRdb, the multiplex PCR reads were re-called with MiXCR into one record per CDR3 protein. The table lists 300,000 to 400,000 distinct CDR3 sequences, roughly 15% of them singletons. What was sequenced was blood. The receptors shown here come from a woman aged 25 to 39 with Graves' ophthalmopathy. The conserved cysteine and the conserved F or W are not part of the CDR3 here.

TRBJ1-2 | TRBV20-1 | SAQGQTGYGYT
TRBJ2-3 | TRBV7-8 | ASSPTSGGLGDTQY
TRBJ1-2 | TRBV6-1 | ASTPRAAEYYGYT
TRBJ1-1 | TRBV2 | ASSLTGGYTEAF
TRBJ1-2 | TRBV12-3/TRBV12-4 | ASSLEYRDGYT
TRBJ1-5 | TRBV12-3/TRBV12-4 | ASSLDRLGPQH
TRBJ2-2 | TRBV3-1 | ASSQGGELF
TRBJ1-2 | TRBV18 | ASSTTTGTGSVRHGYT
TRBJ2-3 | TRBV25-1 | ASSPPRAGSQY
TRBJ1-2 | TRBV30 | AWTDNYGYT
TRBJ1-5 | TRBV4-1 | ASSQVSGQGVLPQH
TRBJ2-3 | TRBV9 | ASSDAEGEITDTQY
TRBJ1-5 | TRBV28 | ASSPIGGQPQH
TRBJ2-2 | TRBV7-3 | ASSLASGGHSTGELF
TRBJ1-5 | TRBV29-1 | SVAVGEHQPQH